The rows below give T cell receptor beta chains drawn from one sample of a study of T-cell reconstitution after alpha-beta-depleted transplantation in children. TCRdb analysed the PCR reads with MiXCR anew, one entry per CDR3 protein. The table shows around 670,000 distinct CDR3 sequences, with about an eighth occurring only once. The sample was PBMCs, taken before TCRalphabeta/CD19-depleted stem cell transplant. These receptors were taken from a girl aged 2 to 9 with congenital amegakaryocytic thrombocytopenia, due to receive a stem cell transplant. Both conserved end residues are part of each CDR3. A D gene is named only where the DNA matches it firmly. Clone size is given for some rows only: seen once, a few or many times, or a class if the clone is expanded.

TRBD2	few	TRBV5-4	TRBJ2-1	TGTGCCAGCAGTATAGCGGGAGGGTTATCCTCCTACAATGAGCAGTTCTTC	CASSIAGGLSSYNEQFF
.	few	TRBV20-1	TRBJ2-3	TGCAGTGGCAGGGCCCTCAGGGCAGATACGCAGTATTTT	CSGRALRADTQYF
.	few	TRBV5-5	TRBJ2-1	TGTGCCAGCAGCAACATTGCAGGGCCCAGAAATGAGCAGTTCTTC	CASSNIAGPRNEQFF
.	.	TRBV20-1	TRBJ2-1	TGCAGTGCTCCCACTAGTATTGAGCAGTTCTTC	CSAPTSIEQFF
.	.	TRBV11-3	TRBJ1-5	TGTGCCAGCAGCTCAGAGGGGCCCTTATGCAATCAGCCCCAGCATTTT	CASSSEGPLCNQPQHF
.	many	TRBV5-1	TRBJ2-7	TGCGCCAGCAGCTTTTCAGGGAACGCCGAGCAGTACTTC	CASSFSGNAEQYF
.	many	TRBV20-1	TRBJ2-3	TGCAGTGCTACACCTATTCCCGGTGGGGCAGATACGCAGTATTTT	CSATPIPGGADTQYF
.	.	TRBV18	TRBJ1-5	TGTGCCAGCTCACCACGGGGGGGTCAGCCCCAGCATTTT	CASSPRGGQPQHF
TRBD2	many	TRBV9	TRBJ2-1	TGTGCCAGCAGCGCCTTAATCCTAGCGGGGGGCTCCTACAATGAGCAGTTCTTC	CASSALILAGGSYNEQFF
.	many	TRBV7-6	TRBJ2-3	TGTGCCAGCAGCTTATCAATCGGGGGAGAGGGGGTCACAGATACGCAGTATTTT	CASSLSIGGEGVTDTQYF
TRBD2	.	TRBV7-8	TRBJ2-1	TGTGCCAGCAGCTTTTCACTAGCGGGAGGGAAAACCTACAATGAGCAGTTCTTC	CASSFSLAGGKTYNEQFF
.	many	TRBV20-1	TRBJ2-1	TGCAGTGCTAGGGTTTTGGAGGCTGAGCAGTTCTTC	CSARVLEAEQFF
TRBD2	many	TRBV20-1	TRBJ2-7	TGCAGTGCCGTGACTAGCGGGAGAGTCTACGAGCAGTACTTC	CSAVTSGRVYEQYF
.	.	TRBV5-1	TRBJ2-5	TGCGCCAGCAGCTTGCCGACTTTGAAGACCCAGTACTTC	CASSLPTLKTQYF
TRBD1	.	TRBV5-1	TRBJ2-7	TGCGCCAGCAGCTTCTCAGTCATGGACAGGCCCTATGAGCAGTACTTC	CASSFSVMDRPYEQYF
.	many	TRBV7-8	TRBJ2-1	TGTGCCAGCAGCTTAACTAGTCACCGCAATGAGCAGTTCTTC	CASSLTSHRNEQFF
.	many	TRBV12-3/TRBV12-4	TRBJ1-1	TGTGCCAGCAGTTTAGGCCTTGGAAAAACTGAAGCTTTCTTT	CASSLGLGKTEAFF
.	many	TRBV20-1	TRBJ1-1	TGCAGTGCTTCGGTTACAGGCTATGAAGCTTTCTTT	CSASVTGYEAFF
TRBD2	few	TRBV27	TRBJ2-3	TGTGCCAGCAGTTTCTGGGGGGGAGCAGATACGCAGTATTTT	CASSFWGGADTQYF
.	few	TRBV20-1	TRBJ1-5	TGCAGTGCTAGAGAGGAAGGCAATCAGCCCCAGCATTTT	CSAREEGNQPQHF
TRBD1	many	TRBV7-9	TRBJ2-5	TGTGCCAGCAGCCATGGGACAGGTGAAGAGACCCAGTACTTC	CASSHGTGEETQYF
.	many	TRBV20-1	TRBJ1-2	TGCAGTGCTAGGTTTTGGTACGGCTATGGCTACACCTTC	CSARFWYGYGYTF
TRBD2	many	TRBV6-1	TRBJ2-1	TGTGCCAGCACCTCAACCGCCTTGACTAGCGGGCACTACAATGAGCAGTTCTTC	CASTSTALTSGHYNEQFF
.	.	TRBV5-1	TRBJ1-5	TGCGCCAGCAGCCCGGGGGTGGGGGAAATCAATCAGCCCCAGCATTTT	CASSPGVGEINQPQHF
TRBD1	.	TRBV28	TRBJ2-5	TGTGCCAGCAGTTACCCCCGACAGGGCCCAGCCTCGGCGACCCAGTACTTC	CASSYPRQGPASATQYF
TRBD2	.	TRBV7-9	TRBJ2-7	TGTGCCAGCAGCTTAGTCTTTCGGGAGGGCCGAAAGCAGTACTTC	CASSLVFREGRKQYF
.	.	TRBV29-1	TRBJ2-1	TGCAGCGTCTTTTTCGTTGGGGCGGGGCCCGGGGACTCCTACAATGAGCAGTTCTTC	CSVFFVGAGPGDSYNEQFF
TRBD1	.	TRBV10-3	TRBJ1-2	TGTGCCGCACGGACAGGGGGAGGCTACACCTTC	CAARTGGGYTF
.	.	TRBV29-1	TRBJ1-2	TGCAGCGTCCTTTATGGACTGAGCTACACCTTC	CSVLYGLSYTF
TRBD2	few	TRBV11-2	TRBJ2-1	TGTGCCAGCAGCTATGGGACTAGCGCTTACAATGAGCAGTTCTTC	CASSYGTSAYNEQFF
TRBD1	.	TRBV29-1	TRBJ2-7	TGCAGCGCTCAGAGGGGGCCTCCCTACGAGCAGTACTTC	CSAQRGPPYEQYF
.	.	TRBV30	TRBJ2-2	TGTGCCTGGAGTAGTGGGGGGGACAGCTCCGGGGAGCTGTTTTTT	CAWSSGGDSSGELFF
TRBD1	few	TRBV5-1	TRBJ2-7	TGCGCCAGCAGCTTGATATTGGACAGGGGCCCCTACTACGAGCAGTACTTC	CASSLILDRGPYYEQYF
TRBD1	many	TRBV20-1	TRBJ1-5	TGCAGTGCTTCCGACAGGGGACAGCCCCAGCATTTT	CSASDRGQPQHF
.	many	TRBV29-1	TRBJ1-3	TGCAGCGTTGAAGGGCAGGAGGGCACCATATATTTT	CSVEGQEGTIYF
.	few	TRBV20-1	TRBJ2-3	TGCGGAATTACGTGGGAGGCAGATACGCAGTATTTT	CGITWEADTQYF
.	few	TRBV15	TRBJ2-7	TGTGCCACCAGCAGTCTACTTGAAGACGAGCAGTACTTC	CATSSLLEDEQYF
.	many	TRBV7-9	TRBJ1-1	TGTGCCAGCAGCAGGGGACTGCCTGGGGGCACTGAAGCTTTCTTT	CASSRGLPGGTEAFF
.	many	TRBV6-5	TRBJ2-2	TGTGCCAGCAGTTACTTAGGCCTCTTTTCCGGGGAGCTGTTTTTT	CASSYLGLFSGELFF
.	many	TRBV7-2	TRBJ2-1	TGTGCCAGCAGCTTAAGCCAGGGTACCTACAATGAGCAGTTCTTC	CASSLSQGTYNEQFF
.	many	TRBV5-1	TRBJ2-7	TGCGCCAGCAGCTTGGGAGCAGGGCCTGCCTACGAGCAGTACTTC	CASSLGAGPAYEQYF